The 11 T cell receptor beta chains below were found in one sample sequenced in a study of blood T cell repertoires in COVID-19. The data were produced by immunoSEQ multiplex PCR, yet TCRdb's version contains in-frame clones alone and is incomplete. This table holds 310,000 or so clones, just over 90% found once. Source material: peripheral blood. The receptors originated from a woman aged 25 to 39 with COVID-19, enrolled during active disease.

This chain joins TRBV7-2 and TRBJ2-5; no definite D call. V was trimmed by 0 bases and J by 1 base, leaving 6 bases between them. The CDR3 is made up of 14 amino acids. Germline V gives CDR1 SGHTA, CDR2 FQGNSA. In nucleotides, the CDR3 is TGTGCCAGCAGCTTAGCTATCAGCCAAGAGACCCAGTACTTC. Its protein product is CASSLAISQETQYF.

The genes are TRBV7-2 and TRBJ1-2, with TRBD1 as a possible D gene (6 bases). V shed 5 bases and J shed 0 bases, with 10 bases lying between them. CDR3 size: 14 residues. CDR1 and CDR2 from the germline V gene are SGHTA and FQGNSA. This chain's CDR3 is CASSPRGANYGYTF. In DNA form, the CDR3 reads TGTGCCAGCAGCCCCAGGGGAGCTAACTATGGCTACACCTTC.

The CDR3 bases are TGTGCCAGCAGCTTCTCGGGACTAGCGGAAGATACGCAGTATTTT. It is translated as CASSFSGLAEDTQYF. The chain combines TRBV7-3 with TRBJ2-3; 11 nucleotides agree with TRBD2. V lost 3 bases to trimming and J lost 5 bases; unmatched junction nucleotides: 4. Germline CDR1 SGHTA, CDR2 FQGTGA. The CDR3 totals 15 residues. Combining the CDR3 with reference TRBV7-3 and TRBJ2-3 gives the whole variable domain GAGVSQTPSNKVTEKGKYVELRCDPISGHTALYWYRQSLGQGPEFLIYFQGTGAADDSGLPNDRFFAVRPEGSVSTLKIQRTERGDSAVYLCASSFSGLAEDTQYFGPGTRLTVL.

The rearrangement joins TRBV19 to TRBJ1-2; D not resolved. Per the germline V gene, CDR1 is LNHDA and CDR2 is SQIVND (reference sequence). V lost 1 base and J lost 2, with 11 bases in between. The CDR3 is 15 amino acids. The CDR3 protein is CASSIGSSLNYGYTF. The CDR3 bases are TGTGCCAGTAGTATAGGTAGCAGCCTAAACTATGGCTACACCTTC.

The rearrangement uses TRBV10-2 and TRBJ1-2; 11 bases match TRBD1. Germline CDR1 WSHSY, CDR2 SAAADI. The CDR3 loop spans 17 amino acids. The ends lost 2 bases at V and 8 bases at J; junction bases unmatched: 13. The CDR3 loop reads CASSEIRTGGIARGYTF. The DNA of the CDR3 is TGCGCCAGCAGTGAGATCCGGACAGGGGGCATCGCAAGGGGCTACACCTTC.

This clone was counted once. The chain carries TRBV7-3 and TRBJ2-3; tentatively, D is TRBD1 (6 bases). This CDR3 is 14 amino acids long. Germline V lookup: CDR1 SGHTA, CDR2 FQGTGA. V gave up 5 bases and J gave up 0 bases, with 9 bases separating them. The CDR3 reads CASSPGHSTDTQYF. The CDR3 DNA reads TGTGCCAGCAGCCCGGGACATAGCACAGATACGCAGTATTTT.

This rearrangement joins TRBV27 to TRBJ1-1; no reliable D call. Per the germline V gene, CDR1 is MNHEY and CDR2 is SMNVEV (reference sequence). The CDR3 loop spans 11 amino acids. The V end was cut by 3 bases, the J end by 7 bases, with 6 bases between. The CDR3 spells CASSFGSEAFF. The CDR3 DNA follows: TGTGCCAGCAGTTTTGGCAGTGAAGCTTTCTTT.

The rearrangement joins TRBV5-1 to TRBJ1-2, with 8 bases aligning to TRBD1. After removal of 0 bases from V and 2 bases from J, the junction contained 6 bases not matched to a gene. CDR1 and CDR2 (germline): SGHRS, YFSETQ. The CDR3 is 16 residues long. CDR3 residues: CASSLDPGGLNYGYTF. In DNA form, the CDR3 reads TGCGCCAGCAGCTTGGACCCAGGGGGCCTCAACTATGGCTACACCTTC.

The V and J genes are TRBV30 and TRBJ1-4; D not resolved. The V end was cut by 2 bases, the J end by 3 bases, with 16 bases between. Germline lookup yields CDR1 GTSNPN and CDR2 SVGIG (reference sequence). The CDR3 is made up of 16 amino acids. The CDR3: CAWSFLLTRANEKLFF. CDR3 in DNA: TGTGCCTGGAGTTTTCTCCTTACTCGGGCTAATGAAAAACTGTTTTTT.

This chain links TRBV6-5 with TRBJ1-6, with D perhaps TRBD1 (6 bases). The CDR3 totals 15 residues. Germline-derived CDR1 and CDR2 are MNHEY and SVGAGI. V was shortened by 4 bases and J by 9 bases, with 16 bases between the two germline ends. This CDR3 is CASSFATGISSPLHF. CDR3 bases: TGTGCCAGCAGTTTTGCTACAGGGATCTCTTCACCCCTCCACTTT.

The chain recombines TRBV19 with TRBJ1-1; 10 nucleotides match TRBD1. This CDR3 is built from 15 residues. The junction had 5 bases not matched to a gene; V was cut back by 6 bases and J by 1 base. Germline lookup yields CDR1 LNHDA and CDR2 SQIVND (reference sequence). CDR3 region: CASSLRDRGNTEAFF. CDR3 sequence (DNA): TGTGCCAGTAGCCTCCGGGACAGGGGGAACACTGAAGCTTTCTTT. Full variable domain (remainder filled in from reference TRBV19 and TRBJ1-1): DGGITQSPKYLFRKEGQNVTLSCEQNLNHDAMYWYRQDPGQGLRLIYYSQIVNDFQKGDIAEGYSVSREKKESFPLTVTSAQKNPTAFYLCASSLRDRGNTEAFFGQGTRLTVV.